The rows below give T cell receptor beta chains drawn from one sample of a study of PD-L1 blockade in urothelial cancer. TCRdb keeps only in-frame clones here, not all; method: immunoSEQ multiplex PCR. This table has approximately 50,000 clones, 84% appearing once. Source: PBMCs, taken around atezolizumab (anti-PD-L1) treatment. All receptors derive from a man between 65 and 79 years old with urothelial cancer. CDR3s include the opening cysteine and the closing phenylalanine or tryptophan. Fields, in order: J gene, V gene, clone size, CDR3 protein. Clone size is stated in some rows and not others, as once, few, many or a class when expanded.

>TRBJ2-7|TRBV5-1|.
CASSLVYGKGEQYF
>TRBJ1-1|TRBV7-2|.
CASSLAGGIGEAFF
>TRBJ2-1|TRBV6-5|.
CASRSANEQFF
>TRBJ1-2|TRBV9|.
CASSVVPTGTYGYTF
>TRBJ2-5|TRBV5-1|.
CASTSLAEETQYF
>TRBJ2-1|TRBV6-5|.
CASRSTGGQYNEQFF
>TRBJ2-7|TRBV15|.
CATSRGLLYEQYF
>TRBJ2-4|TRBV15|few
CATKRGDIQYF
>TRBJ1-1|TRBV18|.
CASSPGRGVYGEAFF
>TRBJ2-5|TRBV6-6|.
CASSTTGTPQETQYF
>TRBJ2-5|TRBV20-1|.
CSAGGPETQYF
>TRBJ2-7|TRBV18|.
CASSQPLSGTSVEQYF
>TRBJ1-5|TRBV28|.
CASRPTGVYGQPQHF
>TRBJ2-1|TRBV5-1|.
CASSSVAGGPNEQFF
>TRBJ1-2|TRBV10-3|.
CAISWDSNYGYTF
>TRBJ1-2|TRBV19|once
CASRVGTGNYGYTF
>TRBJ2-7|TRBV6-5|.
CASRTQGALGHEQYF
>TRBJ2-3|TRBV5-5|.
CASSLDSASTDTQYF
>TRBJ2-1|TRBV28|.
CASSSGTYNEQFF
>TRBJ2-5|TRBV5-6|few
CASSYGLAGGRETQYF
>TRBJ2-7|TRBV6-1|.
CASSGRAYYEQYF
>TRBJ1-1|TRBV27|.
CASRGLMNTEAFF
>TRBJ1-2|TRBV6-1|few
CASRMTLGSGGYTF
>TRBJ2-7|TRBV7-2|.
CASRYRLSGSYEQYF
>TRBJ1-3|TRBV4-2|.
CASSQDLEDTIYF
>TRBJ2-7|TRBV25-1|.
CASGPNGYDSTYYEQYF
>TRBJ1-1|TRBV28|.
CASSLSRRNTEAFF